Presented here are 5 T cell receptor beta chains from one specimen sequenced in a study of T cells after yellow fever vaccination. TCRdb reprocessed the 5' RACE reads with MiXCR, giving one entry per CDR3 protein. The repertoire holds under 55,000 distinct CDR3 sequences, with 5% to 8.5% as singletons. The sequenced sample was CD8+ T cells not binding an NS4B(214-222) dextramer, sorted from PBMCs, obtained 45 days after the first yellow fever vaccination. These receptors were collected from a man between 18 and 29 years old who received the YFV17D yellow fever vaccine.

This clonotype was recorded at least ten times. The CDR3 bases are TGTGCCAGCAGTTACTTAGCGACAGATACGCAGTATTTT. It codes for CASSYLATDTQYF. This chain uses TRBV6-6 with TRBJ2-3; perhaps TRBD2 as D (5 bases). CDR1 is MNHNY and CDR2 is SVGAGI in the germline V gene (reference sequence). The germline V and J ends were trimmed by 1 base and 3 bases, with 5 bases remaining between them. The CDR3 is made up of 13 amino acids.

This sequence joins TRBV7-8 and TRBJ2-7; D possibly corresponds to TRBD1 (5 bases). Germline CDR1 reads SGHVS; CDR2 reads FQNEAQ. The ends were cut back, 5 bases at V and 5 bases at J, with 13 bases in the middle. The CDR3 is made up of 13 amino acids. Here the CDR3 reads CASSVEKGNEQYF. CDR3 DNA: TGTGCCAGCAGCGTCGAGAAGGGGAACGAGCAGTACTTC.

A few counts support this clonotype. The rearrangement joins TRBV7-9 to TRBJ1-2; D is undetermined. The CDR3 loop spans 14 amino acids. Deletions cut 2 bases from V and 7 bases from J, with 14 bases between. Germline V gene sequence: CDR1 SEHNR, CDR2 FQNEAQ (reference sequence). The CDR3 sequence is CASSLYGPGGGYTF. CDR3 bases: TGTGCCAGCAGCTTATACGGCCCTGGTGGTGGCTACACCTTC.

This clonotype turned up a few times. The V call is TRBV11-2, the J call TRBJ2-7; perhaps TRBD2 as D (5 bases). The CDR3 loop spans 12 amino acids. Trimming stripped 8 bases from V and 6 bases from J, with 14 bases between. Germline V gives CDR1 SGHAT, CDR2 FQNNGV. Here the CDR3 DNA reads TGTGCCAGCGGGAGTTTAAATGTCGAGCAGTACTTC. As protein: CASGSLNVEQYF.

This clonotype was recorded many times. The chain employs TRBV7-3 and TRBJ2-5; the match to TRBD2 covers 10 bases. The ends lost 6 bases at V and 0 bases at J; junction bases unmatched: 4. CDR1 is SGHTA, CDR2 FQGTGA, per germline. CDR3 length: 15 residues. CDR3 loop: CASSYSGGDQETQYF. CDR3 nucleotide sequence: TGTGCCAGCAGTTACAGCGGGGGGGACCAAGAGACCCAGTACTTC.